Listed below are T cell receptor beta chains from one sample, sequenced in a study of T cells after posttransplantation cyclophosphamide. The table came from immunoSEQ multiplex PCR; TCRdb's copy has only in-frame clones and leaves some out. This sample carries some 17,000 clones, roughly 80% of them seen once, and the ten largest clones take 31%. The sequenced sample was CD8+ T cells sorted from PBMCs, obtained approximately 1,900 days after a stem cell transplant with posttransplant cyclophosphamide. The source of these receptors is a female patient aged 40 to 55 who received an allogeneic stem cell transplant from a related donor, was CMV-positive, and had no GVHD. Some T cells may have originated in the graft donor. CDR3s include the opening cysteine and the closing phenylalanine or tryptophan. The order of the fields is CDR3 DNA, CDR3 protein, clone size, D gene, J gene, V gene. The D gene is left open where the match is weak. Size is stated for part of the rows, as once, few or many counts, or as a class when the clone is expanded.

CDR3 DNA: TGTGCCAGCAGTCATCGACAGGGGACCACCTACGAGCAGTACTTC
CDR3 protein: CASSHRQGTTYEQYF
clone size: NA
D gene: TRBD1
J gene: TRBJ2-7
V gene: TRBV27

CDR3 DNA: TGTGCCAGCAGCTTAGGGCAGGGTGATAGTGTGAATGAGCAGTTCTTC
CDR3 protein: CASSLGQGDSVNEQFF
clone size: NA
D gene: NA
J gene: TRBJ2-1
V gene: TRBV11-2

CDR3 DNA: TGTGCCAGCAACTGGGTCGGGGGGTCCTACAATGAGCAGTTCTTC
CDR3 protein: CASNWVGGSYNEQFF
clone size: NA
D gene: TRBD2
J gene: TRBJ2-1
V gene: TRBV6-5

CDR3 DNA: TGTGCCAGCAGTTTAGGACAGGGGAACACAGATACGCAGTATTTT
CDR3 protein: CASSLGQGNTDTQYF
clone size: NA
D gene: TRBD1
J gene: TRBJ2-3
V gene: TRBV27

CDR3 DNA: TGTGCCAGCAGTAGCCTGGACAACTTCATGAACACTGAAGCTTTCTTT
CDR3 protein: CASSSLDNFMNTEAFF
clone size: NA
D gene: NA
J gene: TRBJ1-1
V gene: TRBV27

CDR3 DNA: TGTGCCAGCAGCTTAGAGGGGACAGGGGTACCTTACGAGCAGTACTTC
CDR3 protein: CASSLEGTGVPYEQYF
clone size: NA
D gene: TRBD1
J gene: TRBJ2-7
V gene: TRBV7-8

CDR3 DNA: TGTGCCAGCAGCTTCCTAGCGGGGGCCAGCTCCTACGAGCAGTACTTC
CDR3 protein: CASSFLAGASSYEQYF
clone size: NA
D gene: TRBD2
J gene: TRBJ2-7
V gene: TRBV13

CDR3 DNA: TGTGCCAGCAGCTTAGAGGGGGGGGAGGGTGAAGCTTTCTTT
CDR3 protein: CASSLEGGEGEAFF
clone size: NA
D gene: NA
J gene: TRBJ1-1
V gene: TRBV13

CDR3 DNA: TGTGCCAGCACCTGGACTAGCGGGGTATCAGATACGCAGTATTTT
CDR3 protein: CASTWTSGVSDTQYF
clone size: NA
D gene: TRBD2
J gene: TRBJ2-3
V gene: TRBV2

CDR3 DNA: TGTGCCAGCAGTCTCCCAGGGGGAGAAAGCTCCTACGAGCAGTACTTC
CDR3 protein: CASSLPGGESSYEQYF
clone size: NA
D gene: TRBD1
J gene: TRBJ2-7
V gene: TRBV28

CDR3 DNA: TGCGCCAGCAGCCAAGTGGAGGGGCCCTACAATGAGCAGTTCTTC
CDR3 protein: CASSQVEGPYNEQFF
clone size: NA
D gene: NA
J gene: TRBJ2-1
V gene: TRBV4-1

CDR3 DNA: TGTGCCATCAGTGAGTCGAAGGGACAGTGGAACACCTTC
CDR3 protein: CAISESKGQWNTF
clone size: NA
D gene: TRBD1
J gene: TRBJ1-2
V gene: TRBV10-3

CDR3 DNA: TGTGCCAGCAGTTTTGTGGCTGGCACAGATACGCAGTATTTT
CDR3 protein: CASSFVAGTDTQYF
clone size: few
D gene: NA
J gene: TRBJ2-3
V gene: TRBV28

CDR3 DNA: TGTGCCAGCAGTCCGATTGGGGGACAGGGTGGCGAGCAGTACTTC
CDR3 protein: CASSPIGGQGGEQYF
clone size: NA
D gene: TRBD1
J gene: TRBJ2-7
V gene: TRBV28

CDR3 DNA: TGTGCAAGTCGCTTAGTTTCCGACGAGCAGTACTTC
CDR3 protein: CASRLVSDEQYF
clone size: NA
D gene: NA
J gene: TRBJ2-7
V gene: TRBV12-2

CDR3 DNA: TGTGCCAGTAGTATGTTACTGGAGACCCGTTATGAAGCTTTCTTT
CDR3 protein: CASSMLLETRYEAFF
clone size: NA
D gene: NA
J gene: TRBJ1-1
V gene: TRBV19

CDR3 DNA: TGTGCCAGCAGCATCTTCCGCGGGGACAGGGCCTCCTCCTACGAGCAGTACTTC
CDR3 protein: CASSIFRGDRASSYEQYF
clone size: NA
D gene: TRBD1
J gene: TRBJ2-7
V gene: TRBV7-2

CDR3 DNA: TGTGCCACCGGACAGGAAAACACCGGGGAGCTGTTTTTT
CDR3 protein: CATGQENTGELFF
clone size: NA
D gene: TRBD1
J gene: TRBJ2-2
V gene: TRBV10-3

CDR3 DNA: TGTGCCAGCAGCGTATATGGAGATTCTTACGAGCAGTACTTC
CDR3 protein: CASSVYGDSYEQYF
clone size: NA
D gene: NA
J gene: TRBJ2-7
V gene: TRBV9

CDR3 DNA: TGTGCCAGCAGTTACCGACTAGCGGGGTCCCTAAACGATGAGCAGTTCTTC
CDR3 protein: CASSYRLAGSLNDEQFF
clone size: NA
D gene: TRBD2
J gene: TRBJ2-1
V gene: TRBV7-6

CDR3 DNA: TGTGCCAGCAGCTTGAGCAGTGGGCGAGAGACCCAGTACTTC
CDR3 protein: CASSLSSGRETQYF
clone size: NA
D gene: NA
J gene: TRBJ2-5
V gene: TRBV7-9

CDR3 DNA: TGTGCCAGCAGCGGGACAGGGTACACAGATACGCAGTATTTT
CDR3 protein: CASSGTGYTDTQYF
clone size: NA
D gene: TRBD1
J gene: TRBJ2-3
V gene: TRBV2

CDR3 DNA: TGTGCCAGCAGCGGGACAGGGCTCTATGGCTACACCTTC
CDR3 protein: CASSGTGLYGYTF
clone size: NA
D gene: TRBD1
J gene: TRBJ1-2
V gene: TRBV5-6

CDR3 DNA: TGTGCCAGTAGAGGGTTGGGGCAGGTTGGAATGAACACTGAAGCTTTCTTT
CDR3 protein: CASRGLGQVGMNTEAFF
clone size: NA
D gene: NA
J gene: TRBJ1-1
V gene: TRBV19

CDR3 DNA: TGCGCCAGCAGCCAAATGACTAGTCCCTCCTACGAGCAGTACTTC
CDR3 protein: CASSQMTSPSYEQYF
clone size: NA
D gene: NA
J gene: TRBJ2-7
V gene: TRBV4-1

CDR3 DNA: TGTGCCAGCAGCTTAGTCCAGGGCCCCCCAGATACGCAGTATTTT
CDR3 protein: CASSLVQGPPDTQYF
clone size: NA
D gene: NA
J gene: TRBJ2-3
V gene: TRBV11-2

CDR3 DNA: TGTGCCAGCAGCATCCAGGGGGATGGCTACACCTTC
CDR3 protein: CASSIQGDGYTF
clone size: once
D gene: TRBD1
J gene: TRBJ1-2
V gene: TRBV7-9

CDR3 DNA: TGCGCCAGCAGCCTGAGCGGGGGGCCGAACACCGGGGAGCTGTTTTTT
CDR3 protein: CASSLSGGPNTGELFF
clone size: NA
D gene: TRBD2
J gene: TRBJ2-2
V gene: TRBV4-1

CDR3 DNA: TGTGCCAGCAGTCGACTGCTTAGCAATCAGCCCCAGCATTTT
CDR3 protein: CASSRLLSNQPQHF
clone size: NA
D gene: NA
J gene: TRBJ1-5
V gene: TRBV6-4

CDR3 DNA: TGTGCCAGCAGAACAGGCTCTGGAAACACCATATATTTT
CDR3 protein: CASRTGSGNTIYF
clone size: NA
D gene: NA
J gene: TRBJ1-3
V gene: TRBV6-5

CDR3 DNA: TGTGCCAGCAGTTTACAGGGATCACCCCTCCACTTT
CDR3 protein: CASSLQGSPLHF
clone size: NA
D gene: NA
J gene: TRBJ1-6
V gene: TRBV5-6

CDR3 DNA: TGTGCCAGCAGTTTATCTCTAGGGAGAGATACGCAGTATTTT
CDR3 protein: CASSLSLGRDTQYF
clone size: NA
D gene: NA
J gene: TRBJ2-3
V gene: TRBV27

CDR3 DNA: TGTGCTAGTGGTTTTGAGCCGAGCTCCTACAATGAGCAGTTCTTC
CDR3 protein: CASGFEPSSYNEQFF
clone size: NA
D gene: NA
J gene: TRBJ2-1
V gene: TRBV12-5

CDR3 DNA: TGTGCCATCAGTGACGGTTACAATGAGCAGTTCTTC
CDR3 protein: CAISDGYNEQFF
clone size: NA
D gene: NA
J gene: TRBJ2-1
V gene: TRBV10-3

CDR3 DNA: TGTGCCAGCAGTTTTCTAGCGGGGGCCTACAATGAGCAGTTCTTC
CDR3 protein: CASSFLAGAYNEQFF
clone size: NA
D gene: TRBD2
J gene: TRBJ2-1
V gene: TRBV6-5

CDR3 DNA: TGTGCCAGCAGCTTCGGGGGAGGCGGCACAGATACGCAGTATTTT
CDR3 protein: CASSFGGGGTDTQYF
clone size: NA
D gene: NA
J gene: TRBJ2-3
V gene: TRBV5-8

CDR3 DNA: TGTGCCAGCAGCCAATCGGGCGGGACAGGGCACGAAAAACTGTTTTTT
CDR3 protein: CASSQSGGTGHEKLFF
clone size: few
D gene: TRBD1
J gene: TRBJ1-4
V gene: TRBV16

CDR3 DNA: TGCAGCGCCCAAATACCGGGACAGGGAATGGGAGAGCAGTACTTC
CDR3 protein: CSAQIPGQGMGEQYF
clone size: NA
D gene: TRBD1
J gene: TRBJ2-7
V gene: TRBV29-1

CDR3 DNA: TGCGCCACCTCCTTGGAGGGGGGGTTCTCCTACGAGCAGTACTTC
CDR3 protein: CATSLEGGFSYEQYF
clone size: NA
D gene: NA
J gene: TRBJ2-7
V gene: TRBV5-1

CDR3 DNA: TGTGCCAGCAGCCCCACAGGGGCAGGTCAGCCCCAGCATTTT
CDR3 protein: CASSPTGAGQPQHF
clone size: few
D gene: TRBD1
J gene: TRBJ1-5
V gene: TRBV28

CDR3 DNA: TGTGCCAGCAGCTTACGGCTAGCGGGGGGGATGCTTTATGAGCAGTTCTTC
CDR3 protein: CASSLRLAGGMLYEQFF
clone size: once
D gene: TRBD2
J gene: TRBJ2-1
V gene: TRBV7-9

CDR3 DNA: TGTGCCAGCAGTGACATTGGACAGGGTCATTCACCCCTCCACTTT
CDR3 protein: CASSDIGQGHSPLHF
clone size: few
D gene: TRBD1
J gene: TRBJ1-6
V gene: TRBV6-4

CDR3 DNA: TGTGCCATCAGTGAATGGGGGCCCCTGTATGGCTACACCTTC
CDR3 protein: CAISEWGPLYGYTF
clone size: NA
D gene: NA
J gene: TRBJ1-2
V gene: TRBV10-3

CDR3 DNA: TGCGCCGCCAAGCAGGGGGACGAGCAGTACTTC
CDR3 protein: CAAKQGDEQYF
clone size: few
D gene: TRBD1
J gene: TRBJ2-7
V gene: TRBV10-2

CDR3 DNA: TGTGCCAGCAGCTTATTCGACAACTCCTACGAGCAGTACTTC
CDR3 protein: CASSLFDNSYEQYF
clone size: NA
D gene: NA
J gene: TRBJ2-7
V gene: TRBV7-2

CDR3 DNA: TGTGCCAGCAGCTTAGGGGGGGGTGTGTACGAGCAGTACTTC
CDR3 protein: CASSLGGGVYEQYF
clone size: few
D gene: TRBD2
J gene: TRBJ2-7
V gene: TRBV7-9

CDR3 DNA: TGTGCCAGCAGCCAAGATGGCGGGGCAGAGACCCAGTACTTC
CDR3 protein: CASSQDGGAETQYF
clone size: NA
D gene: NA
J gene: TRBJ2-5
V gene: TRBV4-2

CDR3 DNA: TGTGCCAGCAGCCCACCGGGACAGCCCTACGAGCAGTACTTC
CDR3 protein: CASSPPGQPYEQYF
clone size: few
D gene: TRBD1
J gene: TRBJ2-7
V gene: TRBV11-2

CDR3 DNA: TGTGCTAGCAGCTTAGCCCCCGACAGTTCCTACGAGCAGTACTTC
CDR3 protein: CASSLAPDSSYEQYF
clone size: NA
D gene: NA
J gene: TRBJ2-7
V gene: TRBV7-7

CDR3 DNA: TGTGCCAGCAGAAATTCGGGACAGGGAACTGTCACTGAAGCTTTCTTT
CDR3 protein: CASRNSGQGTVTEAFF
clone size: NA
D gene: TRBD1
J gene: TRBJ1-1
V gene: TRBV14